This record concerns one T cell receptor beta chain sequence. Its antigen is unknown. There are 16 residues in the CDR3. CDR1 is SGHRS and CDR2 is YFSETQ in the germline V gene. V lost 4 bases and J lost 0; bases outside the gene matches: 8. This sample was included in a study of T cells in Graves' hyperthyroidism and ophthalmopathy. Study at large: Initial diagnosis, before any treatment, was when peripheral blood was collected. General study points: Most clonotypes expanded in thyroid above 0.001 were likewise present in blood.

Out of more than 8 ml of fresh peripheral blood came the PBMCs. TCR beta CDR3 regions were amplified from RNA transcripts. Researchers ran a first-round RT-PCR on the TCR CDR3 using the HTBI primer set. MiXCR, applied by TCRdb to the multiplex PCR reads, yields one record per CDR3 protein. The repertoire includes approximately 720,000 distinct CDR3 sequences, 18% of them detected once, and 16% sits in the top ten. The genes are TRBV5-1 and TRBJ2-7, with 9 bases lining up with TRBD2. The clonotype comes from a woman aged 45-60 years with Graves' hyperthyroidism that later progressed to Graves' ophthalmopathy. The sequenced sample was blood. Here the CDR3 DNA reads TGCGCCAGCAGCCGCGCGGGAGGGGGGTACTCCTACGAGCAGTACTTC. Residues: CASSRAGGGYSYEQYF.